The clone carrying this TCR beta chain was seen more than once but under ten times. CDR3 size: 15 residues. Trimming shortened V by 6 bases and J by 0 bases, and 12 bases separated the two germline ends. Germline loops: CDR1 MDHEN, CDR2 SYDVKM. This sample was included in a study of blood T cell repertoires in COVID-19. Study-wide context: The United States, Italy and Spain provided the acute and convalescent COVID-19 samples. From T cells, B-cell-depleted T cells, or PBMCs came the material, which was cDNA or gDNA.

Original analysis: From reference gene primer amplification, estimates of nucleated cell counts were derived. Sequencing was performed with immunoSEQ multiplex PCR; in TCRdb, only in-frame clones are kept and a portion is missing. The DNA was the basis for D and trimming; V, J and clone size are from that table. This table has approximately 89,000 clones, around 75% appearing once. The origin of this receptor is a man aged 70-80 years with acute or convalescent COVID-19. The rearrangement joins TRBV28 to TRBJ2-1, with D perhaps matching TRBD2 (6 bases). Sequenced sample: peripheral blood. CDR3 loop: CASSRRRGSYNEQFF. Here the CDR3 DNA reads TGTGCCAGCAGCCGCCGGAGGGGCTCCTACAATGAGCAGTTCTTC.